Shown below are 27 T cell receptor beta chains from a single sample sequenced in a study of CXCR3-negative and CXCR3-positive naive CD8 T cells. Preparation of TRB cDNA libraries relied on 5' RACE carrying UMI labels. TCRdb reprocessed the 5' RACE reads and reports one entry per CDR3 protein, with no DNA. This table holds tens of thousands of distinct CDR3 sequences. The source material was naive CXCR3- CD8+ T cells from blood. As for subset: CD45RO-CCR7+CD27+CD95- naive CD8+ T cells lacking CXCR3 (TNR3-). The receptors derive from a human donor in good health. Some clones in this sample may be carry-over from other donors' samples.

The chain joins TRBV27 to TRBJ1-2; TCRdb picks TRBD1, but there is no DNA to check that call. This CDR3 comprises 13 residues. The germline gives CDR1 MNHEY, CDR2 SMNVEV (reference sequence). CDR3 loop: CASSPRGSYGYTF.

The CDR3 protein is CASSLVGRGLDTEAFF. The rearrangement uses TRBV7-9 and TRBJ1-1; TCRdb reports TRBD1, a call that lacks DNA to check it against. Germline lookup yields CDR1 SEHNR and CDR2 FQNEAQ (reference sequence). The CDR3 spans 16 residues.

The chain combines TRBV4-3 with TRBJ2-7. This CDR3 has 16 residues. Germline values: CDR1 LGHNA, CDR2 YSLEER. The CDR3 sequence is CASSQDSAASSYEQYF.

This chain joins TRBV12-3 or TRBV12-4 and TRBJ1-2; TCRdb returns TRBD1, unconfirmable since there is no DNA. There are 14 residues in the CDR3. CDR3 loop: CASSEVDISRGYTF.

The genes are TRBV12-3 or TRBV12-4 and TRBJ1-1; TCRdb picks TRBD1, but there is no DNA to check that call. The CDR3 loop spans 15 amino acids. This CDR3 reads CASSPWTAKNTEAFF.

The chain carries TRBV29-1 and TRBJ2-7; as DNA is missing, the TRBD1 call by TCRdb cannot be tested. This CDR3 has 15 residues. Germline CDR1 SQVTM, CDR2 ANQGSEA. The CDR3 is CSVVLVGLRGYEQYF.

The chain couples TRBV7-2 to TRBJ2-7; TCRdb reports TRBD2, a call that lacks DNA to check it against. The CDR3 has 13 amino acids. CDR1 SGHTA and CDR2 FQGNSA come from the germline V gene. The CDR3 here is CASSLWGLADRYF. The full variable domain, completed using reference TRBV7-2 and TRBJ2-7, is GAGVSQSPSNKVTEKGKDVELRCDPISGHTALYWYRQSLGQGLEFLIYFQGNSAPDKSGLPSDRFSAERTGGSVSTLTIQRTQQEDSAVYLCASSLWGLADRYFGPGTRLTVT.

The chain recombines TRBV6-5 with TRBJ2-1; lacking DNA, the TRBD1 call made by TCRdb goes unchecked. The CDR3 has 18 residues. CDR1 and CDR2 (germline): MNHEY, SVGAGI. CDR3 in amino acids: CASNRRRRGISSYNEQFF.

This chain links TRBV19 with TRBJ2-2; the TCRdb call, TRBD2, lacks DNA for checking. Germline CDR1 reads LNHDA; CDR2 reads SQIVND (reference sequence). CDR3 length: 15 residues. CDR3 residues: CASSIYDYNTGELFF.

V and J are TRBV20-1 and TRBJ2-2; the D gene TCRdb calls, TRBD2, cannot be checked with no DNA. This CDR3 is built from 16 residues. Germline CDR1 and CDR2: DFQATT and SNEGSKA (reference sequence). The CDR3 reads CSARDELAGDTGELFF.

The CDR3 loop is CAISEGGAGRETQYF. The chain joins TRBV10-3 to TRBJ2-5; the TCRdb call, TRBD1, lacks DNA for checking. Germline V gene data show CDR1 as ENHRY and CDR2 as SYGVKD. The CDR3 consists of 15 residues.

The rearrangement uses TRBV7-9 and TRBJ2-2. Germline CDR1 is SEHNR and CDR2 is FQNEAQ (reference sequence). The CDR3 loop spans 13 amino acids. CDR3 sequence: CARQGLNTGELFF.

The V and J genes are TRBV3-1 and TRBJ2-7. The CDR3 covers 14 residues. The germline gives CDR1 LGHDT, CDR2 YNNKEL (reference sequence). The CDR3: CASSQRLSSYEQYF.

The CDR3 is CASRITAGEQYF. V usage is TRBV28 and J usage is TRBJ2-7; checking the TCRdb D call of TRBD2 is not possible without DNA. CDR3 length equals 12 residues. Germline CDR1 and CDR2: MDHEN and SYDVKM.

The rearrangement joins TRBV27 to TRBJ2-7; TCRdb outputs TRBD1, but without DNA this stays unchecked. Looked up from germline, CDR1 is MNHEY and CDR2 is SMNVEV (reference sequence). CDR3 length: 14 residues. The CDR3 here is CASSLDRKRYEQYF.

The genes are TRBV2 and TRBJ2-7. Germline V gene sequence: CDR1 SNHLY, CDR2 FYNNEI. The CDR3 has 11 residues. This CDR3 is CASQGFHEQYF.

The chain is built from TRBV29-1 and TRBJ2-7; TCRdb proposes TRBD1, but this gene call is untestable without DNA. CDR3 length: 14 residues. Germline V CDR1 and CDR2: SQVTM, ANQGSEA. CDR3 in amino acids: CSVVGLGHGYEQYF.

The rearrangement joins TRBV5-4 to TRBJ1-3. The CDR3 extends over 15 amino acids. Germline CDR1 SGHNT, CDR2 YYREEE (reference sequence). The CDR3 spells CASSLFADSGNTIYF.

The chain carries TRBV29-1 and TRBJ2-5; the D gene TCRdb calls, TRBD2, cannot be checked with no DNA. The CDR3 runs to 17 residues. In germline, CDR1 is SQVTM, CDR2 ANQGSEA. The CDR3 loop is CSVELQGLAGVRETQYF.

V usage is TRBV5-1 and J usage is TRBJ2-7; the D gene TCRdb calls, TRBD1, cannot be checked with no DNA. Germline V lookup: CDR1 SGHRS, CDR2 YFSETQ. This CDR3 has 14 amino acids. CDR3 sequence: CASSADRANHEQYF.

The rearrangement joins TRBV4-1 to TRBJ2-7. This CDR3 has 15 amino acids. From germline, CDR1 is MGHRA and CDR2 YSYEKL. The CDR3 spells CASSQEDRGSYEQYF.

The rearrangement links TRBV4-3 to TRBJ1-2; TCRdb indicates TRBD1, and absent DNA this call remains unverified. The length of the CDR3 is 15 residues. CDR1 and CDR2 from the germline V gene are LGHNA and YSLEER. The CDR3 sequence: CASSQEGQGGDGYTF.

This chain uses TRBV12-5 with TRBJ2-3; TCRdb's assignment of TRBD2 cannot be checked, as there is no DNA. The CDR3 has 19 amino acids. CDR1 is LGHNT and CDR2 is FRNRAP in the germline V gene. This chain's CDR3 is CASGLRVGIGTSGTDTQYF.

This sequence joins TRBV6-6 and TRBJ1-2. CDR3 length: 12 amino acids. Germline loops: CDR1 MNHNY, CDR2 SVGAGI (reference sequence). CDR3: CASSQEGQGYTF.

This chain joins TRBV20-1 and TRBJ1-2. Germline V gene lookup returns CDR1 DFQATT and CDR2 SNEGSKA (reference sequence). The CDR3 extends over 15 amino acids. The CDR3 sequence is CSARDDTQPNYGYTF.

The chain carries TRBV10-3 and TRBJ2-3; TCRdb selects TRBD2, and the lack of DNA leaves this call unchecked. Germline V gene sequence: CDR1 ENHRY, CDR2 SYGVKD. This CDR3 region has 15 residues. CDR3 residues: CAIGVEGGFTDTQYF.

The chain joins TRBV7-9 to TRBJ2-7. The CDR3 consists of 14 residues. Germline V lookup: CDR1 SEHNR, CDR2 FQNEAQ (reference sequence). The CDR3 loop is CASSLVPSSYEQYF.